The 24 T cell receptor beta chains below were found in one sample sequenced in a study of CD8 T cells in Susac syndrome (dated by TCRdb to 2018 to 2020). The library was produced with the immunoSEQ multiplex PCR assay. RNA was extracted using the RNeasy kit, and about 0.5 to 1 ug of the RNA was reverse transcribed with random hexamers. TCRdb took the public reads, trimmed them with fastp at Q25, ran MiXCR for clone calling and kept in-frame beta chains. Duplicate CDR3 protein sequences are folded into a single record with the most common DNA and genes. This sample holds fewer than 350,000 distinct CDR3 sequences; around 90% were observed only once. The top ten constitute 0.06% to 0.075% of the sample. The specimen sequenced was CD4+ T cells from PBMCs. Receptor source: a human donor with multiple sclerosis.

The V gene is TRBV7-9, the J gene TRBJ2-3; D gene ambiguous. The length of the CDR3 is 15 residues. V lost 4 bases to trimming and J lost 4 bases, with 15 bases between them. Per germline, CDR1 SEHNR and CDR2 FQNEAQ (reference sequence). The CDR3 loop reads CASSYSGSHADTQYF. In nucleotides, the CDR3 is TGTGCCAGCAGCTACTCCGGGTCTCACGCAGATACGCAGTATTTT. The full variable domain, rest sourced from reference TRBV7-9 and TRBJ2-3, is DTGVSQNPRHKITKRGQNVTFRCDPISEHNRLYWYRQTLGQGPEFLTYFQNEAQLEKSRLLSDRFSAERPKGSFSTLEIQRTEQGDSAMYLCASSYSGSHADTQYFGPGTRLTVL.

The chain carries TRBV13 and TRBJ2-1; TRBD2 agrees at 14 bases. V was pared by 2 bases and J by 4 bases, with 1 base of the junction left unmatched. CDR1 PRHDT and CDR2 FYEKMQ come from the germline V gene (reference sequence). The CDR3 loop spans 16 amino acids. CDR3 DNA sequence: TGTGCCAGCAGCTTACGGACTAGCGGGAGGTACAATGAGCAGTTCTTC. Translated: CASSLRTSGRYNEQFF.

The chain links TRBV7-8 to TRBJ2-6; the D is unclear. Trimming took 7 bases from V and 0 from J, leaving 7 bases between them. The CDR3 has 14 residues. Per germline, CDR1 SGHVS and CDR2 FQNEAQ. CDR3 nucleotides: TGTGCCAGCACCCAGCGCTCTGGGGCCAACGTCCTGACTTTC. This sequence encodes CASTQRSGANVLTF.

The chain is built from TRBV5-4 and TRBJ2-3; possibly TRBD1 for D (6 bases). Trimming pared 1 base from V and 1 base from J, leaving 13 bases between. CDR1 is SGHNT, CDR2 YYREEE, per germline (reference sequence). This CDR3 comprises 16 residues. The DNA of the CDR3 is TGTGCCAGCAGCTTGCAGGGGCGACTTGGCACAGATACGCAGTATTTT. Its translation is CASSLQGRLGTDTQYF.

The gene calls are TRBV10-3 and TRBJ1-5, with D possibly matching TRBD1 (6 bases). Trimming stripped 3 bases from V and 5 bases from J, with 14 bases between. This CDR3 has 15 amino acids. Germline assignment: CDR1 ENHRY and CDR2 SYGVKD. CDR3 coding DNA: TGTGCCATCAGTGACCCTAGGGGGGGGGATCAGCCCCAGCATTTT. Translating gives CAISDPRGGDQPQHF.

The chain uses TRBV5-1 and TRBJ1-4, with 8 bases lining up with TRBD1. CDR3 size: 14 residues. CDR1 SGHRS and CDR2 YFSETQ come from the germline V gene. J lost 5 bases, V lost 2 bases, and 2 bases had no gene match. The CDR3 nucleotides are TGCGCCAGCAGCTTCCGGGACAGGAATGAAAAACTGTTTTTT. Its translation is CASSFRDRNEKLFF.

V is TRBV2 and J is TRBJ1-5; TRBD1 matches at 7 bases. This CDR3 has 13 amino acids. Germline V CDR1 and CDR2: SNHLY, FYNNEI. J was trimmed by 7 bases and V by 11 bases; bases with no gene match: 11. The CDR3 loop reads CAGNRGRGQPQHF. CDR3 nucleotide sequence: TGTGCCGGCAACAGGGGAAGAGGACAGCCCCAGCATTTT. Full variable domain (rest looked up from reference TRBV2 and TRBJ1-5): EPEVTQTPSHQVTQMGQEVILRCVPISNHLYFYWYRQILGQKVEFLVSFYNNEISEKSEIFDDQFSVERPDGSNFTLKIRSTKLEDSAMYFCAGNRGRGQPQHFGDGTRLSIL.

V gene TRBV5-6 combines with J gene TRBJ1-2; perhaps TRBD1 as D (5 bases). There are 15 residues in the CDR3. V lost 4 bases to trimming and J lost 8 bases, with 21 bases between them. Germline V gene lookup returns CDR1 SGHDT and CDR2 YYEEEE. The CDR3 sequence: CASSAPIGQLSGYTF. In nucleotides, the CDR3 is TGTGCCAGCAGCGCTCCCATTGGACAACTATCAGGCTACACCTTC.

CDR3 loop: CATSRTGADQNTEAFF. CDR3 bases: TGTGCCACCAGTAGGACAGGGGCCGATCAGAACACTGAAGCTTTCTTT. The gene calls are TRBV24-1 and TRBJ1-1; TRBD1 matches 9 bases. The CDR3 has 16 amino acids. CDR1 and CDR2 (germline): KGHDR, SFDVKD. With V trimmed by 6 bases and J by 1 base, 8 bases remained unmatched.

CDR3 in amino acids: CSARDLGQGTEAFF. In DNA, the CDR3 is TGCAGTGCTAGAGATTTGGGACAGGGCACTGAAGCTTTCTTT. V usage is TRBV20-1 and J usage is TRBJ1-1, with 9 bases aligning to TRBD1. This CDR3 has 14 amino acids. The J segment lost 4 bases and the V segment lost 0 bases, leaving 3 bases of the junction unmatched. Looked up from germline, CDR1 is DFQATT and CDR2 is SNEGSKA (reference sequence).

J is TRBJ2-5 and V is TRBV18; D may be TRBD2 (6 bases). The CDR3 is made up of 14 amino acids. From germline, CDR1 is KGHSH and CDR2 LQKENI. The V gene lost 3 bases and the J gene lost 1 base, with 9 bases spanning the gap. The chain's CDR3 is CASSPGGSQETQYF. The CDR3 bases are TGTGCCAGCTCACCGGGAGGTTCCCAAGAGACCCAGTACTTC.

The CDR3 coding sequence is TGTGCCTGGAGTTCCCGGAGGCTAGCGGGAAGGAATGAGCAGTTCTTC. This translates into CAWSSRRLAGRNEQFF. The J gene is TRBJ2-1, the V gene TRBV30, with TRBD2 matching 9 bases. This CDR3 has 16 amino acids. The J segment lost 7 bases and the V segment lost 2 bases, leaving 12 bases of the junction unmatched. Germline loops: CDR1 GTSNPN, CDR2 SVGIG (reference sequence).

The V call is TRBV5-8, the J call TRBJ2-1, with 9 nucleotides matching TRBD2. CDR1 and CDR2 from the germline V gene are SGHTS and YDEGEE. Trimming cost V 5 bases and J 1 base; bases outside gene matches: 7. There are 16 residues in the CDR3. The CDR3, as DNA: TGTGCCAGCAGGAGTCAGAGCGGGAGGTCCTACAATGAGCAGTTCTTC. Amino acid sequence: CASRSQSGRSYNEQFF.

The gene calls are TRBV7-9 and TRBJ1-1, with D tentatively TRBD1 (5 bases). Germline assignment: CDR1 SEHNR and CDR2 FQNEAQ (reference sequence). Deletions cut 5 bases from V and 0 bases from J, with 16 bases between. CDR3 length equals 16 residues. CDR3 in amino acids: CASSPRPGRMNTEAFF. The CDR3 DNA sequence: TGTGCCAGCAGCCCCCGCCCGGGACGGATGAACACTGAAGCTTTCTTT.

The J gene is TRBJ1-5, the V gene TRBV19; 8 bases line up with TRBD1. This CDR3 has 16 amino acids. Germline trimming cut 3 bases from V and 6 bases from J; bases unmatched to any gene: 10. Germline V gives CDR1 LNHDA, CDR2 SQIVND (reference sequence). CDR3: CASSIRDPGGSQPQHF. CDR3 sequence (DNA): TGTGCCAGTAGTATCCGAGACCCAGGGGGCAGTCAGCCCCAGCATTTT.

The chain links TRBV29-1 to TRBJ1-1; no reliable D call. This CDR3 is 12 amino acids long. The germline V and J ends were trimmed by 5 bases and 1 base, with 8 bases remaining between them. Germline assignment: CDR1 SQVTM and CDR2 ANQGSEA. The CDR3 coding sequence is TGCAGCGTTCGGTTGGGGAACACTGAAGCTTTCTTT. It encodes CSVRLGNTEAFF.

This sequence joins TRBV21-1 and TRBJ2-1; the table's TRBD1 call for D was not verified on the DNA. TRBV21-1 counts as a pseudogene. The CDR3 spans 18 residues. CDR3 in DNA: TGTGCCAGCAGCAAAAATTGGGGGACAGACAGCTCCTACAATGAGCAGTTCTTC. Protein product: CASSKNWGTDSSYNEQFF.

The genes are TRBV12-3 or TRBV12-4 and TRBJ2-3; 12 bases match TRBD2. The J segment lost 0 bases and the V segment lost 5 bases, leaving 12 bases of the junction unmatched. The CDR3 has 19 amino acids. The CDR3 protein is CASSLYSLLAGGSTDTQYF. The CDR3, as DNA: TGTGCCAGCAGTCTCTATTCCCTACTAGCGGGGGGAAGCACAGATACGCAGTATTTT.

This chain uses TRBV4-1 with TRBJ1-2; no definite D call. The CDR3 length is 14 residues. Trimming left V 1 base short and J 7 bases short, with 13 bases between. Germline values: CDR1 MGHRA, CDR2 YSYEKL. Here the CDR3 reads CASSQGWWQSGYTF. The CDR3 nucleotides are TGCGCCAGCAGCCAAGGGTGGTGGCAGAGTGGCTACACCTTC.

The chain links TRBV9 to TRBJ2-3, with 9 nucleotides matching TRBD2. Trimming removed 4 bases from V and 3 bases from J; junction bases left unmatched: 12. This CDR3 contains 17 residues. Per germline, CDR1 SGDLS and CDR2 YYNGEE. The CDR3 nucleotides read TGTGCCAGCAGCCTCCATGGGGCGGGAGGGCCGACAGATACGCAGTATTTT. Amino acid sequence: CASSLHGAGGPTDTQYF.

This clonotype showed up just once. The V call is TRBV9, the J call TRBJ2-7; TRBD1 might be the D (6 bases). CDR1 and CDR2 from the germline V gene are SGDLS and YYNGEE. This CDR3 region has 14 residues. V lost 1 base, J lost 1 base, and 9 bases lay in between. The CDR3 sequence: CASSVQTGSYEQYF. The CDR3 DNA follows: TGTGCCAGCAGCGTACAGACAGGATCCTACGAGCAGTACTTC.

This clonotype was counted a single time. This rearrangement joins TRBV3-1 to TRBJ2-1; 12 bases agree with TRBD2. Germline V gene sequence: CDR1 LGHDT, CDR2 YNNKEL (reference sequence). The CDR3 runs to 15 residues. V dropped 4 bases and J dropped 5; count of bases not matched to a gene: 3. CDR3 nucleotides: TGTGCCAGCAGCCCCCGGACTAGCGGGGACAATGAGCAGTTCTTC. The encoded protein is CASSPRTSGDNEQFF.

The chain recombines TRBV7-2 with TRBJ2-2; a weak D match, TRBD2 (7 bases). The ends were cut back, 4 bases at V and 7 bases at J, with 19 bases in the middle. The CDR3 is made up of 16 amino acids. Germline loops: CDR1 SGHTA, CDR2 FQGNSA. The CDR3 nucleotides are TGTGCCAGCAGCTCCGGGGCGCGGGGGCGGATCGGGGAGCTGTTTTTT. It codes for CASSSGARGRIGELFF.

V and J are TRBV4-2 and TRBJ2-2; D possibly corresponds to TRBD1 (5 bases). This CDR3 contains 14 residues. The germline V gene encodes CDR1 LGHNA and CDR2 YNFKEQ. The germline V and J ends were trimmed by 3 bases and 4 bases, with 9 bases remaining between them. The CDR3 sequence: CASSQGRSTGELFF. The DNA for the CDR3 is TGTGCCAGCAGCCAGGGGCGGAGCACCGGGGAGCTGTTTTTT.